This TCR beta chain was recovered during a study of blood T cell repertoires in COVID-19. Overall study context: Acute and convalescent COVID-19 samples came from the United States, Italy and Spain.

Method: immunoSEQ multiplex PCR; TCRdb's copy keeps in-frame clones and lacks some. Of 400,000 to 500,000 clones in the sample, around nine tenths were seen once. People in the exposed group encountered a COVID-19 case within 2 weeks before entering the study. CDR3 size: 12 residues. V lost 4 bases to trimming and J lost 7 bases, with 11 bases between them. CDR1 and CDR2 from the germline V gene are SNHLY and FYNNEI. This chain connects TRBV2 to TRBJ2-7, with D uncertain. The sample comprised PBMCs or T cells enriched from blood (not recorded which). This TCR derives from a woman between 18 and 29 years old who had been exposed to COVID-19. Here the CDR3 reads CASSVHSLEQYF. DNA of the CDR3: TGTGCCAGCAGTGTTCACAGCCTGGAGCAGTACTTC. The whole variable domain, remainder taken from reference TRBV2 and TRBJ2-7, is EPEVTQTPSHQVTQMGQEVILRCVPISNHLYFYWYRQILGQKVEFLVSFYNNEISEKSEIFDDQFSVERPDGSNFTLKIRSTKLEDSAMYFCASSVHSLEQYFGPGTRLTVT.